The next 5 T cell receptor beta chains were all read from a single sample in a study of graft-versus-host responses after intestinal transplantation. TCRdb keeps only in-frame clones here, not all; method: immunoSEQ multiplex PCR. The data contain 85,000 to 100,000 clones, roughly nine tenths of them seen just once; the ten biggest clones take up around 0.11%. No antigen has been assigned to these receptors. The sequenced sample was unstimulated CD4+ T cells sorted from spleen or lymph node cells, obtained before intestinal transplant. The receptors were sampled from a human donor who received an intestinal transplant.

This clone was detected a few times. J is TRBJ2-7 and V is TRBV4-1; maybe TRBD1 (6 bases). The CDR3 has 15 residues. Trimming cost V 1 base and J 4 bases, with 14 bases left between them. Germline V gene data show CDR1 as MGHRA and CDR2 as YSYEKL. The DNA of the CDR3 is TGCGCCAGCAGCCAAGCCCCCGGGACATATTACGAGCAGTACTTC. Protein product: CASSQAPGTYYEQYF.

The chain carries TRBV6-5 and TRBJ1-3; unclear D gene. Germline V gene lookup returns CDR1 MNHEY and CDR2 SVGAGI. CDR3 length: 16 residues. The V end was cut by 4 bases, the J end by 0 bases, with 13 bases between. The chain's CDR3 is CASSFPRDPSGNTIYF. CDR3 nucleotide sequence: TGTGCCAGCAGTTTCCCCCGGGATCCCTCTGGAAACACCATATATTTT.

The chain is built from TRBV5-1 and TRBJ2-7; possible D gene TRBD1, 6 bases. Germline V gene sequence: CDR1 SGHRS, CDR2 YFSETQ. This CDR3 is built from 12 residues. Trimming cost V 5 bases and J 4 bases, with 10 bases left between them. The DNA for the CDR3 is TGCGCCAGCAGTAAGGACAGTTACGAGCAGTACTTC. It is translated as CASSKDSYEQYF.

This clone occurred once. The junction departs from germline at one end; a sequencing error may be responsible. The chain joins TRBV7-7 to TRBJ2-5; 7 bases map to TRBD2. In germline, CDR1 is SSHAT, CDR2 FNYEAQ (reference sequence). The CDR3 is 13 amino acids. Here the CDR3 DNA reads TGTGCTAGCAGCTCAGCGGGGCACGAGACCCAGTACTTC. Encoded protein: CASSSAGHETQYF. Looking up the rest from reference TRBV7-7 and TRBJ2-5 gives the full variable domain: GAGVSQSPRYKVTKRGQDVTLRCDPISSHATLYWYQQALGQGPEFLTYFNYEAQPDKSGLPSDRFSAERPEGSISTLTIQRTEQRDSAMYRCASSSAGHETQYFGPGTRLLVL.

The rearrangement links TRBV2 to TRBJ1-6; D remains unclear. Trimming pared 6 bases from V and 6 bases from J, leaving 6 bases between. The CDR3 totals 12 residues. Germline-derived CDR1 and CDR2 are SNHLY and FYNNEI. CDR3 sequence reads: CASSPRNSPLHF. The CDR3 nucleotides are TGTGCCAGCAGCCCCCGTAATTCACCCCTCCACTTT.